This TCR beta chain was sequenced during a study of human T cells and chemical hapten exposure. Study summary: The study traced per-sample TCR yield variation mainly to small differences in pooled library volumes.

Germline V gene sequence: CDR1 SGDLS, CDR2 YYNGEE. This CDR3 has 22 amino acids. Losses at the gene ends were 2 bases for V and 5 bases for J; bases not matched to a gene: 25. This clonotype was observed many times. Its antigen is currently unknown. Study-wide findings and caveats: Sensitizing to DPC left TCRs with a frequency above 1 in 1000 unaltered.

As for time point: healthy volunteer bleed at 6 weeks. Before extraction, the whole blood was not fractionated, and total RNA was taken from it. One entry per CDR3 protein results from TCRdb running MiXCR on the RACE reads. The sample contains some 65,000 distinct CDR3 sequences, approximately 6.5% of which appear only once. Input material: whole blood. The sequence came from a female donor in good health. Some clones in this sample may be carry-over from other donors' samples. The rearrangement uses TRBV9 and TRBJ2-2; TRBD2 agrees at 9 bases. CDR3: CASSVWDSFIAGEGSWTGELFF. The DNA for the CDR3 is TGTGCCAGCAGCGTCTGGGACAGTTTCATAGCGGGAGAAGGAAGTTGGACCGGGGAGCTGTTTTTT.